The text below deals with one TCR beta chain. As yet, its antigen is unknown. This entry comes from a study of STAT3 mutations in large granular lymphocyte leukemia. Assay used: immunoSEQ multiplex PCR; TCRdb lists only in-frame clones, some missing. Altogether approximately 6,600 clones are present, less than 60% being singletons, with the ten largest covering approximately 76%. The length of the CDR3 is 14 residues. Per germline, CDR1 SGHDN and CDR2 FVKESK. Trimming left V 4 bases short and J 9 bases short, with 13 bases between. General study findings and limits: Every T-LGLL patient had at least one immunodominant TCRbeta clonotype. Treatment regimens differed across patients between samplings. Some patients had dominant TCR clones larger than their STAT3 mutant burden. After therapy, about 30% of the 18 patients switched clonotypes, all new clones STAT3 wild type.

The sequenced sample consisted of peripheral blood mononuclear cells. The TCR comes from a boy between 10 and 17 years old with T-cell large granular lymphocyte leukemia. Some clones in this sample may be carry-over from other donors' samples. The J gene is TRBJ1-6, the V gene TRBV14; no definite D call. CDR3 amino acids: CASSLREWRSPLHF. CDR3 nucleotide sequence: TGTGCCAGCAGCCTGCGGGAATGGCGTTCACCCCTCCACTTT. Combining the CDR3 with reference TRBV14 and TRBJ1-6 gives the whole variable domain EAGVTQFPSHSVIEKGQTVTLRCDPISGHDNLYWYRRVMGKEIKFLLHFVKESKQDESGMPNNRFLAERTGGTYSTLKVQPAELEDSGVYFCASSLREWRSPLHFGNGTRLTVT.